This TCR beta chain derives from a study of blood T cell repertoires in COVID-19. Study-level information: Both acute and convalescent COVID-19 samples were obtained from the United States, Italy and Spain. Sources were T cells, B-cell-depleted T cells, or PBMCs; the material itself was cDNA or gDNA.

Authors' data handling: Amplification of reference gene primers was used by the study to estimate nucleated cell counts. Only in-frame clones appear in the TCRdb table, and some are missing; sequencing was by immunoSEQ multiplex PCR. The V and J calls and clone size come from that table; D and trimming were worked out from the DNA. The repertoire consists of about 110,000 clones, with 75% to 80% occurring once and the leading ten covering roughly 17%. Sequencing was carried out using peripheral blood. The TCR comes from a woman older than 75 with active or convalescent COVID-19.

CDR3 region: CASSLGGINQPQHF. CDR3 DNA sequence: TGTGCCAGCAGCTTGGGCGGTATCAATCAGCCCCAGCATTTT. The genes are TRBV5-5 and TRBJ1-5, with D hard to call. The germline V gene has CDR1 SGHKS and CDR2 YYEKEE (reference sequence). V was trimmed by 0 bases and J by 3 bases, leaving 7 bases between them. The CDR3 runs to 14 residues.